This entry describes one TCR beta chain. The data were taken from a study of CD8+ T cells in alopecia areata. Germline lookup yields CDR1 SGHDN and CDR2 FVKESK. The CDR3 has 15 residues. With V trimmed by 4 bases and J by 5 bases, 9 bases remained unmatched. Lesional scalp tissue (obtained by punch biopsy) and peripheral blood were collected from alopecia areata patients. Following RNA extraction, reverse transcription yielded cDNA that acted as the sequencing template. Sequenced by immunoSEQ multiplex PCR; TCRdb stores in-frame clones only, minus some. Seen here are more than 200,000 clones, roughly 69% observed once, and the top ten hold about 1.3%.

The sequencing used CD4+ T cells sorted from blood, collected at week 0. The chain employs TRBV14 and TRBJ2-5; 8 bases are shared with TRBD1. This receptor was taken from a human donor with alopecia areata. CDR3 in amino acids: CASSPPWTGRETQYF. The CDR3 DNA reads as TGTGCCAGCAGCCCGCCTTGGACAGGGCGGGAGACCCAGTACTTC.